This TCR beta chain is from a study of T cell responses to AZD1222 COVID-19 vaccine. Study outcomes and limitations: It should be noted that donors were predominantly white British and more often female, and clonal diversity was possibly underestimated.

Only in-frame clones appear in the TCRdb table, and some are missing; sequencing was by immunoSEQ multiplex PCR. The sample yields approximately 200,000 clones, 80% to 95% seen once. Unmatched junction bases numbered 5, after V lost 4 bases and J lost 5 bases. Germline V gene sequence: CDR1 SGDLS, CDR2 YYNGEE. The CDR3 runs 15 residues. A remark on this clone: Its specificity is not known.

This TCR was sampled from an adult who received the AZD1222 COVID-19 vaccine. This specimen consisted of peripheral blood, obtained 28 days after the second AZD1222 dose. This chain uses TRBV9 with TRBJ2-1, with TRBD2 identical over 11 bases. The CDR3 region has the DNA TGTGCCAGCAGCCCAGTACTAGCGGGAGACAATGAGCAGTTCTTC. Its translation is CASSPVLAGDNEQFF.